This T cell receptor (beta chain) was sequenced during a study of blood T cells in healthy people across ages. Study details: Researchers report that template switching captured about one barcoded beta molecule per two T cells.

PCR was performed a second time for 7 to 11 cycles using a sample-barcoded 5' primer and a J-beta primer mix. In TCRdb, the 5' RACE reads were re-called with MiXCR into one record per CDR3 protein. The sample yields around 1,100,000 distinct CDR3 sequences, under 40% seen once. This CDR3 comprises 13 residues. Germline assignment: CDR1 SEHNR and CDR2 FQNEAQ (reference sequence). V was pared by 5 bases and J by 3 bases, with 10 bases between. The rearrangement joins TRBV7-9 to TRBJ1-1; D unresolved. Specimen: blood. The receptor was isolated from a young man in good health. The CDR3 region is CASSHPLDTEAFF. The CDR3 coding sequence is TGTGCCAGCAGCCATCCTCTTGACACTGAAGCTTTCTTT.